This T cell receptor beta chain was identified during a study of T cells in narcolepsy. Across the whole study: Patients with NT1 or NT2 and healthy control donors were enrolled.

Study-wide results and limits: Same-patient CSF and blood CD4+ T cell clonotypes included HCRT-specific and TRIB2-specific autoreactive ones. Autoreactive clonotypes reportedly recurred in blood of same and different patients, not controls.

The assay was immunoSEQ multiplex PCR, and TCRdb's table has in-frame clones only and misses some. Seen here are 24,000 or so clones, roughly four fifths observed once, and the top ten hold about 1.3%. V lost 1 base and J lost 0, with 8 bases in between. The CDR3 is 15 amino acids. Germline assignment: CDR1 SGHNT and CDR2 YYREEE (reference sequence). For this clone: The target antigen is unknown.

The chain recombines TRBV5-4 with TRBJ2-1, with a tentative D call TRBD2 (5 bases). This clonotype was sampled from a human donor with narcolepsy. Sequencing was performed on CD45RA- memory CD4+ T cells from PBMCs. This CDR3 reads CASSLSGSSYNEQFF. In DNA form, the CDR3 reads TGTGCCAGCAGCTTGAGTGGGAGCTCCTACAATGAGCAGTTCTTC.